The entry that follows covers one T cell receptor (beta chain) sequence. The germline CDR1 and CDR2 sequences are SNHLY and FYNNEI. V lost 6 bases and J lost 1, with 16 bases in between. The CDR3 sequence is 16 residues long. Donors of Cohort 3 who recovered were those that had two negative PCRs, clearance, or symptom resolution. The sample originates from a study of blood T cell repertoires in COVID-19. At the level of the study: The origin of the acute and convalescent COVID-19 samples was the United States, Italy and Spain. In each case, the material was cDNA or gDNA derived from T cells, B-cell-depleted T cells, or PBMCs.

Original analysis: Amplification of reference gene primers provided the estimated nucleated cell counts. Produced via immunoSEQ multiplex PCR; TCRdb's table is partial and in-frame only. That table is the source of V, J and clone size, and D and trimming were worked out from the DNA. The data contain under 450,000 clones, about four fifths of them singletons. Sequencing input: PBMCs or T cells enriched from blood (not recorded which). The sequence was collected from a woman between 50 and 59 years old who had recovered from COVID-19. The rearrangement uses TRBV2 and TRBJ1-3; the D is unclear. CDR3 protein: CASRGMGPGSGNTIYF. DNA for the CDR3: TGTGCCAGCAGGGGTATGGGTCCGGGATCTGGAAACACCATATATTTT.